These 17 T cell receptor beta chains were sequenced from one sample in a study of T-cell reconstitution after alpha-beta-depleted transplantation in children. Molecular barcoding with unique molecular identifiers was used for the TCRbeta library. TCRdb fed the PCR reads into MiXCR, producing one record per CDR3 protein. This table holds under 750,000 distinct CDR3 sequences, 23% found once. The source was PBMCs, mostly from graft donor cells, collected 360 days after TCRalphabeta/CD19-depleted stem cell transplant. All receptors derive from a boy younger than two who had a stem cell transplant for acute myeloid leukemia, so the T cells may come from the graft donor.

This clonotype came up a few times. The rearrangement links TRBV20-1 to TRBJ2-2; TRBD1 agrees at 10 bases. This CDR3 is built from 17 residues. V was clipped by 3 bases and J by 5 bases; unmatched bases: 12. Germline V gene data show CDR1 as DFQATT and CDR2 as SNEGSKA (reference sequence). For the CDR3, the DNA is TGCAGTGCTAGTAGAGGGACAGGGGTTTCCTCTACCGGGGAGCTGTTTTTT. Translating it yields CSASRGTGVSSTGELFF.

This clonotype has only a few counts. The V call is TRBV20-1, the J call TRBJ2-6, with 8 bases fitting TRBD2. From germline, CDR1 is DFQATT and CDR2 SNEGSKA (reference sequence). This CDR3 spans 16 amino acids. J lost 1 base, V lost 5 bases, and 7 bases had no gene match. CDR3 region: CSAGPGRGSGANVLTF. The CDR3 DNA follows: TGCAGTGCTGGGCCCGGGAGGGGGTCTGGGGCCAACGTCCTGACTTTC.

The V call is TRBV12-3 or TRBV12-4, the J call TRBJ2-3; TRBD2 matches at 7 bases. The CDR3 spans 15 residues. The trim removed 3 bases at V and 5 bases at J, leaving 8 bases unmatched. Here the CDR3 DNA reads TGTGCCAGCAGTTTCACGGGGGACTATATAGATACGCAGTATTTT. Translated, it gives CASSFTGDYIDTQYF.

This clonotype was seen many times. The V call is TRBV20-1, the J call TRBJ2-1; D not resolved. The germline CDR1 and CDR2 sequences are DFQATT and SNEGSKA (reference sequence). This CDR3 has 15 residues. Trimming stripped 1 base from V and 0 bases from J, with 10 bases between. The CDR3 is CSARGRSDSYNEQFF. The CDR3 region has the DNA TGCAGTGCTAGAGGCAGGTCCGACTCCTACAATGAGCAGTTCTTC.

Worth noting for this clonotype: Compared with germline, one end of the junction differs, possibly owing to a read error. The chain uses TRBV2 and TRBJ2-5; D possibly corresponds to TRBD2 (6 bases). Germline lookup yields CDR1 SNHLY and CDR2 FYNNEI. The CDR3 loop spans 15 amino acids. The CDR3 sequence: CASSPPPGAQETQYF. CDR3 DNA sequence: TGTGCCAGTTCCCCGCCCCCGGGAGCTCAAGAGACCCAGTATTTC. Using reference TRBV2 and TRBJ2-5 for the parts outside the CDR3, the full variable domain is EPEVTQTPSHQVTQMGQEVILRCVPISNHLYFYWYRQILGQKVEFLVSFYNNEISEKSEIFDDQFSVERPDGSNFTLKIRSTKLEDSAMYFCASSPPPGAQETQYFGPGTRLLVL.

This sequence joins TRBV7-9 and TRBJ2-2, with TRBD2 as a possible D gene (5 bases). Germline V gives CDR1 SEHNR, CDR2 FQNEAQ (reference sequence). There are 17 residues in the CDR3. The V and J ends lost 1 base and 5 bases respectively, with 17 bases between them. The DNA of the CDR3 is TGTGCCAGCAGCTTAGAGTCTTGGTTTGGGAGAACCGGGGAGCTGTTTTTT. Translation: CASSLESWFGRTGELFF.

This clonotype was observed a handful of times. DNA for the CDR3: TGCGCCAGCAGCTTGGATCCCAGGGCCAATGAGCAGTTCTTC. Residues: CASSLDPRANEQFF. This sequence joins TRBV5-1 and TRBJ2-1; D may be TRBD1 (5 bases). The V and J ends lost 0 bases and 6 bases respectively, with 10 bases between them. This CDR3 comprises 14 residues. CDR1 SGHRS and CDR2 YFSETQ come from the germline V gene.

This clonotype was seen many times. The chain is built from TRBV4-3 and TRBJ2-7, with D perhaps matching TRBD1 (5 bases). Germline V gene data show CDR1 as LGHNA and CDR2 as YSLEER. V shed 0 bases and J shed 3 bases, with 9 bases lying between them. The CDR3 runs 14 residues. Written as DNA, the CDR3 is TGCGCCAGCAGCCAAGATGGGGCCTACTACGAGCAGTACTTC. Translating it yields CASSQDGAYYEQYF.

This clonotype was seen only once. CDR3 amino acids: CASRAPSNYNEQFF. The CDR3 coding sequence is TGTGCCAGCAGAGCTCCCAGTAACTACAATGAGCAGTTCTTC. This chain links TRBV7-9 with TRBJ2-1; D is unresolved. Trimming cost V 6 bases and J 3 bases, with 12 bases left between them. The germline gives CDR1 SEHNR, CDR2 FQNEAQ (reference sequence). The CDR3 has 14 amino acids.

This clonotype has a count of ten or more. The rearrangement links TRBV5-6 to TRBJ2-1, with D possibly being TRBD2 (6 bases). V lost 0 bases to trimming and J lost 15 bases, with 19 bases between them. Per germline, CDR1 SGHDT and CDR2 YYEEEE. This CDR3 has 14 residues. CDR3 nucleotide sequence: TGTGCCAGCAGCTTGGCTCGCAGCGGGTGGGAGAGGTTCTTC. Its protein product is CASSLARSGWERFF.

The chain joins TRBV24-1 to TRBJ1-1; D is uncertain. Germline CDR1 and CDR2: KGHDR and SFDVKD. The CDR3 spans 13 residues. The CDR3 protein is CGASDFAETEAFF. The CDR3 DNA sequence: TGTGGGGCCAGTGATTTTGCAGAAACTGAAGCTTTCTTT.

The chain couples TRBV4-3 to TRBJ2-2, with TRBD2 identical over 8 bases. Germline-derived CDR1 and CDR2 are LGHNA and YSLEER. With V trimmed by 0 bases and J by 5 bases, 2 bases remained unmatched. The CDR3 has 15 amino acids. The CDR3 DNA reads TGCGCCAGCAGCCAAGAGGGACTAGAGACCGGGGAGCTGTTTTTT. Translating it yields CASSQEGLETGELFF.

The table lists this clonotype with many counts. The chain employs TRBV5-6 and TRBJ1-2; 12 positions match TRBD1. Trimming at V came to 2 bases and at J to 4 bases, leaving 3 bases not matched to a gene. Germline CDR1 is SGHDT and CDR2 is YYEEEE. The CDR3 sequence is 15 residues long. This chain's CDR3 is CASSFGTGGPYGYTF. Written as DNA, the CDR3 is TGTGCCAGCAGCTTCGGGACAGGGGGCCCCTATGGCTACACCTTC.

In its sample, this clonotype was seen many times. The gene calls are TRBV20-1 and TRBJ1-5; possible D gene TRBD1, 5 bases. The V end was cut by 4 bases, the J end by 3 bases, with 10 bases between. This CDR3 is built from 13 residues. The germline CDR1 and CDR2 sequences are DFQATT and SNEGSKA (reference sequence). CDR3 in amino acids: CSAKAGINQPQHF. CDR3 nucleotides: TGCAGTGCTAAGGCAGGGATCAATCAGCCCCAGCATTTT.

The rearrangement uses TRBV7-6 and TRBJ2-1; 15 bases are shared with TRBD2. CDR1 SGHVS and CDR2 FNYEAQ come from the germline V gene. V trimming: 5 bases; J trimming: 10 bases; junction bases outside the gene matches: 6. The CDR3 contains 15 residues. The CDR3: CASSPGTSGGKEQFF. CDR3 bases: TGTGCCAGCAGCCCTGGGACTAGCGGGGGGAAAGAGCAGTTCTTC.

In its sample, this clonotype was seen many times. The chain carries TRBV12-3 or TRBV12-4 and TRBJ2-3; a possible D gene is TRBD1 (6 bases). Trimming left V 2 bases short and J 6 bases short, with 12 bases between. There are 14 residues in the CDR3. The CDR3 DNA is TGTGCCAGCAGTTTAAGGGGGTCGGGTGATACGCAGTATTTT. It yields the protein CASSLRGSGDTQYF.

The J gene is TRBJ1-5, the V gene TRBV6-5; 10 bases align to TRBD1. The ends lost 5 bases at V and 13 bases at J; junction bases unmatched: 2. Germline assignment: CDR1 MNHEY and CDR2 SVGAGI. This CDR3 contains 11 residues. The CDR3 loop reads CASSGGQGQHF. The CDR3 DNA is TGTGCCAGCAGTGGGGGACAGGGGCAGCATTTT.